Listed here are 14 T cell receptor beta chains from one sample, sequenced in a study of T cell responses to AZD1222 COVID-19 vaccine. TCRdb's table, derived via immunoSEQ multiplex PCR, lists solely in-frame clones and lacks some. The repertoire holds approximately 220,000 clones, 85% to 95% seen once, with roughly 1% in the top ten. Specimen: peripheral blood, collected on day 0 of MenACWY control vaccination. These receptors originate from an adult in good health.

CDR3 protein: CASSQTRQFRPFNEQFF. CDR3 in DNA: TGCGCCAGCAGTCAAACCCGACAGTTTAGGCCTTTCAATGAGCAGTTCTTC. This chain joins TRBV23-1 and TRBJ2-1, with D tentatively TRBD1 (5 bases). TRBV23-1 has ORF status, its function being uncertain. The CDR3 contains 17 residues. Trimming removed 2 bases at V and 6 bases at J, with 20 bases between.

J is TRBJ2-7 and V is TRBV3-1 (or the pseudogene TRBV3-2); possibly TRBD1 or TRBD2 for D (5 bases each). The CDR3 runs to 16 residues. Per the germline V gene, CDR1 is LGHDT and CDR2 is YNNKEL (reference sequence). V was trimmed by 4 bases and J by 1 base, leaving 17 bases between them. The CDR3 reads CASSPRGAGMSYEQYF. Written as DNA, the CDR3 is TGTGCCAGCAGCCCTCGAGGGGCAGGTATGTCCTACGAGCAGTACTTC.

The sample holds one count of this clone. The chain links TRBV12-3 or TRBV12-4 to TRBJ1-5; no reliable D call. Trimming cost V 3 bases and J 7 bases, with 10 bases left between them. CDR3 length: 13 amino acids. The CDR3 loop reads CASSLKGGQPQHF. Written as DNA, the CDR3 is TGTGCCAGCAGTTTGAAGGGTGGCCAGCCCCAGCATTTT.

V is TRBV6-1 and J is TRBJ1-5; D not certain. Germline CDR1 MNHNS, CDR2 SASEGT. Between the trimmed V and J ends, which lost 2 bases and 3 bases, there was a span of 5 bases. This CDR3 comprises 13 residues. The CDR3 coding sequence is TGTGCCAGCAGTGAACATCCCAATCAGCCCCAGCATTTT. Translation gives CASSEHPNQPQHF.

V usage is TRBV12-5 and J usage is TRBJ2-3, with D uncertain. Germline assignment: CDR1 LGHNT and CDR2 FRNRAP. The CDR3 loop spans 14 amino acids. V was pared by 5 bases and J by 5 bases, with 14 bases between. The CDR3 is CASGPGIVLDTQYF. The CDR3 bases are TGTGCTAGTGGTCCTGGAATAGTGCTAGATACGCAGTATTTT.

The CDR3 sequence is CASSLVGWGNTEAFF. The CDR3 DNA reads as TGTGCCAGCAGCTTAGTCGGGTGGGGGAACACTGAAGCTTTCTTT. The J gene is TRBJ1-1, the V gene TRBV7-2; D is unresolved. CDR1 is SGHTA and CDR2 is FQGNSA in the germline V gene. The CDR3 sequence is 15 residues long. V shed 1 base and J shed 1 base, with 10 bases lying between them.

The chain is built from TRBV11-2 and TRBJ1-5, with 7 bases that match TRBD1. Germline lookup yields CDR1 SGHAT and CDR2 FQNNGV. The V and J ends lost 5 bases and 6 bases, in that order; junction bases with no gene match: 4. The CDR3 has 13 residues. The CDR3 DNA reads as TGTGCCAGCAGCCCAGACAGGGCTCAGCCCCAGCATTTT. Protein product: CASSPDRAQPQHF.

The rearrangement uses TRBV6-1 and TRBJ1-2; 12 nucleotides line up with TRBD1. Germline-derived CDR1 and CDR2 are MNHNS and SASEGT. The CDR3 spans 16 residues. The V gene end was trimmed by 3 bases and the J gene end by 6 bases; junction bases not matched to a gene: 8. The CDR3, as DNA: TGTGCCAGCAGTGACAGGGACAGGGGGCGCAGCCATGGCTACACCTTC. Translation: CASSDRDRGRSHGYTF.

In regard to this clone: The sample holds other DNA sequences that translate to the same CDR3. The CDR3: CASSYDRANYGYTF. The CDR3 bases are TGTGCCAGCAGTTACGACAGGGCTAACTATGGCTACACCTTC. The chain employs TRBV6-5 and TRBJ1-2, with 7 bases aligning to TRBD1. The ends lost 2 bases at V and 0 bases at J; junction bases unmatched: 0. Looked up from germline, CDR1 is MNHEY and CDR2 is SVGAGI. This CDR3 comprises 14 residues.

The chain links TRBV30 to TRBJ1-1, with a possible D match to TRBD1 (5 bases). CDR1 and CDR2 from the germline V gene are GTSNPN and SVGIG (reference sequence). The CDR3 length is 14 residues. V was trimmed by 4 bases and J by 0 bases, leaving 12 bases between them. Here the CDR3 reads CAWIQGVMNTEAFF. CDR3 DNA sequence: TGTGCCTGGATTCAGGGAGTCATGAACACTGAAGCTTTCTTT.

The V gene is TRBV7-6, the J gene TRBJ1-3; D is undetermined. CDR1 is SGHVS, CDR2 FNYEAQ, per germline. This CDR3 spans 16 amino acids. Trimming took off 1 base at V and 0 bases at J, with 10 bases between the two ends. In DNA form, the CDR3 reads TGTGCCAGCAGCTTAGATCCAGTCTTCTCTGGAAACACCATATATTTT. Translation: CASSLDPVFSGNTIYF.

The chain is built from TRBV30 and TRBJ2-7; D is possibly TRBD1 (6 bases). Germline CDR1 GTSNPN, CDR2 SVGIG (reference sequence). The CDR3 consists of 13 residues. V lost 3 bases and J lost 5, with 14 bases in between. CDR3 bases: TGTGCCTGGAGCCAAGTTACAGGGAACGAGCAGTACTTC. It translates to CAWSQVTGNEQYF.

The chain couples TRBV7-8 to TRBJ1-6, with a possible D match to TRBD1 (6 bases). The CDR3 runs 14 residues. Trimming pared 5 bases from V and 7 bases from J, leaving 12 bases between. The V gene's germline CDR1 is SGHVS and CDR2 FQNEAQ. The CDR3 here is CASSHGQNNSPLHF. The CDR3 DNA is TGTGCCAGCAGCCATGGACAGAACAATTCACCCCTCCACTTT.

The chain recombines TRBV6-6 with TRBJ2-1; TRBD2 aligns across 13 bases. Germline lookup yields CDR1 MNHNY and CDR2 SVGAGI (reference sequence). The CDR3 consists of 15 residues. With V trimmed by 6 bases and J by 8 bases, 7 bases remained unmatched. This CDR3 is CASRPRLAGGDEQFF. The CDR3 bases are TGTGCCAGCAGACCCCGACTAGCGGGGGGCGATGAGCAGTTCTTC.